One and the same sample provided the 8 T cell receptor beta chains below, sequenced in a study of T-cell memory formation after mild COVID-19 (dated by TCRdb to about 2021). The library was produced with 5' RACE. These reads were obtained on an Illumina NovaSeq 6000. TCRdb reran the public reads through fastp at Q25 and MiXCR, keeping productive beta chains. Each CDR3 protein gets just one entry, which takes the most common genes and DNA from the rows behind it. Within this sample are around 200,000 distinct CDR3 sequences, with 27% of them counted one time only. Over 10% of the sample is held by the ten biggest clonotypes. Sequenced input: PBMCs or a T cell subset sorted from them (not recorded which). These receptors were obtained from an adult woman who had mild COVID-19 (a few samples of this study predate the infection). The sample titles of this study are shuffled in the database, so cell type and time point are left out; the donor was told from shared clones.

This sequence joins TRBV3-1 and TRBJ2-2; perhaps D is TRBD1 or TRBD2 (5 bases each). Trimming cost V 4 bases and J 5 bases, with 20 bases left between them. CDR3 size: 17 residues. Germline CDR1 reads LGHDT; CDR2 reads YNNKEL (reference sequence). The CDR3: CASSRKIRDVFTGELFF. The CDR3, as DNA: TGTGCCAGCAGCCGCAAAATCCGGGACGTCTTTACCGGGGAGCTGTTTTTT.

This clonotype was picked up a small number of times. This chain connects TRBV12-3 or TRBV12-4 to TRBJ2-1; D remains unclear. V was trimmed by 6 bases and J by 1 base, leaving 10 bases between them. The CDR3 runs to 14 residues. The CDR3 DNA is TGTGCCAGCAGGGGGAAAGGGTCCTACAATGAGCAGTTCTTC. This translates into CASRGKGSYNEQFF.

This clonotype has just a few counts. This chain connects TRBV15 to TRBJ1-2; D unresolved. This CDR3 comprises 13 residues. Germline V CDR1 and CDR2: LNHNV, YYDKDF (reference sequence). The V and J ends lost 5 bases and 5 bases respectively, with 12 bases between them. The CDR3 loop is CATSGIVGYGYTF. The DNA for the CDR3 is TGTGCCACCAGCGGGATCGTCGGGTATGGCTACACCTTC.

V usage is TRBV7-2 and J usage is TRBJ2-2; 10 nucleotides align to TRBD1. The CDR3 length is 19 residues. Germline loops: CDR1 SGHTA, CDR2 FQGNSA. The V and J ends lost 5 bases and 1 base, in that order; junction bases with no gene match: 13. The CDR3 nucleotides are TGTGCCAGCAGCGAACCCGGGACAGGGGAAGAGTGGAACACCGGGGAGCTGTTTTTT. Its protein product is CASSEPGTGEEWNTGELFF.

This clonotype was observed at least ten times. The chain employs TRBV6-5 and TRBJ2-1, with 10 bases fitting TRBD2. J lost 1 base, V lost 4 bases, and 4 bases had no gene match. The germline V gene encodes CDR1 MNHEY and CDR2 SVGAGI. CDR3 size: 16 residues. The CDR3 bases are TGTGCCAGCAGTTCTAGGACTAGCGGTTCCTACAATGAGCAGTTCTTC. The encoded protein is CASSSRTSGSYNEQFF.

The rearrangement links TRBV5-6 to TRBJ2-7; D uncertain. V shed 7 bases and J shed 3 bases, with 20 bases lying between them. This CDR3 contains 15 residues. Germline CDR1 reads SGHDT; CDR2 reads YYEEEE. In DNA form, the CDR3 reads TGTGCCAGCCGTTACAAGGTTGGGCTAGACTACGAGCAGTACTTC. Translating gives CASRYKVGLDYEQYF.

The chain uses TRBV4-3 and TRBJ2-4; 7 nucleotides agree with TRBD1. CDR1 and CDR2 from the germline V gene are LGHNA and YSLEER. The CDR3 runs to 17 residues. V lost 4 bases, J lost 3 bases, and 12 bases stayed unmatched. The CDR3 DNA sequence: TGCGCCAGCAGCCCGGAAAACGACAGGGCTAACAAAAACATTCAGTACTTC. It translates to CASSPENDRANKNIQYF.

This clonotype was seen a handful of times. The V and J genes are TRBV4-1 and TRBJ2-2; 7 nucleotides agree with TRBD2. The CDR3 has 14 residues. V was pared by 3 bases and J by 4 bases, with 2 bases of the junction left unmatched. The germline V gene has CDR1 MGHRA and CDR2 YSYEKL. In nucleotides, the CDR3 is TGCGCCAGCAGCCACAGGGAGGGCACCGGGGAGCTGTTTTTT. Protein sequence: CASSHREGTGELFF.